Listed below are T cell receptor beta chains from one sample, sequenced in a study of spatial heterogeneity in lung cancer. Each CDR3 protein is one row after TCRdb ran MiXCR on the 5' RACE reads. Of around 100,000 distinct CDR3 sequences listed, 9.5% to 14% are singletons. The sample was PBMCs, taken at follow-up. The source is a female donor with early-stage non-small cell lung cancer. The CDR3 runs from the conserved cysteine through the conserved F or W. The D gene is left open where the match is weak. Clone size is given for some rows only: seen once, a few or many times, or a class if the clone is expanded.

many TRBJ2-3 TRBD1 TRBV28 CASSNRDRGSDTDTQYF TGTGCCAGCAGCAACCGGGACAGGGGGTCGGACACAGATACGCAGTATTTT
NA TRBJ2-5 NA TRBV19 CASSLNRQGLRSETQYF TGTGCCAGTAGCCTGAACCGCCAGGGTCTTCGTTCGGAGACCCAGTACTTC
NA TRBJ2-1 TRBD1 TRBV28 CASSNRGSYNEQFF TGTGCCAGCAGTAACAGGGGCTCCTACAATGAGCAGTTCTTC
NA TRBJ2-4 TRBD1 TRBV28 CASSLAGQGAGGNIQYF TGTGCCAGCAGTTTGGCTGGACAGGGGGCGGGGGGAAACATTCAGTACTTC
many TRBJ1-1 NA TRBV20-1 CSATAAATGSFF TGCAGTGCAACCGCGGCAGCGACAGGTTCTTTCTTT
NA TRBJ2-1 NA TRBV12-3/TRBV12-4 CASSYPRESSYNEQFF TGTGCCAGCAGTTACCCGCGTGAGAGCTCCTACAATGAGCAGTTCTTC
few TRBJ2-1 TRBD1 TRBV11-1 CASSSGGQGNEQFF TGTGCCAGCAGCTCGGGGGGACAGGGCAATGAGCAGTTCTTC
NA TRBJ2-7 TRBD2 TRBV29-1 CSVGGLAGGYEQYF TGCAGCGTTGGCGGACTAGCGGGGGGGTACGAGCAGTACTTC
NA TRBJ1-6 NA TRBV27 CASRQATTNSPLHF TGTGCCAGCCGGCAGGCCACGACGAATTCACCCCTCCACTTT
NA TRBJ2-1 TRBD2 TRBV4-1 CASSQDLAGPTYNEQFF TGCGCCAGCAGCCAAGACCTAGCGGGACCTACCTACAATGAGCAGTTCTTC
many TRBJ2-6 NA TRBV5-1 CASSLAGANVLTF TGCGCCAGCAGCTTGGCGGGGGCCAACGTCCTGACTTTC